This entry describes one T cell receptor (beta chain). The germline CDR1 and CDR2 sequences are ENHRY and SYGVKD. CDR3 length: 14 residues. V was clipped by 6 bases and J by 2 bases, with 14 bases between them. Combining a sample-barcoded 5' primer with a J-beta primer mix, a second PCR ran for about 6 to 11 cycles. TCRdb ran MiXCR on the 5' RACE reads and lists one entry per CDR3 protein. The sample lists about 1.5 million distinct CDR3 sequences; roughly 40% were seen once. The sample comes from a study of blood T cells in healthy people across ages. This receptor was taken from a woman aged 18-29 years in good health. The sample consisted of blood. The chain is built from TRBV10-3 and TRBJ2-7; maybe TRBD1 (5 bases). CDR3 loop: CAISRQSGTYEQYF. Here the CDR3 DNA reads TGTGCCATCAGCAGACAGTCTGGGACCTACGAGCAGTACTTC.